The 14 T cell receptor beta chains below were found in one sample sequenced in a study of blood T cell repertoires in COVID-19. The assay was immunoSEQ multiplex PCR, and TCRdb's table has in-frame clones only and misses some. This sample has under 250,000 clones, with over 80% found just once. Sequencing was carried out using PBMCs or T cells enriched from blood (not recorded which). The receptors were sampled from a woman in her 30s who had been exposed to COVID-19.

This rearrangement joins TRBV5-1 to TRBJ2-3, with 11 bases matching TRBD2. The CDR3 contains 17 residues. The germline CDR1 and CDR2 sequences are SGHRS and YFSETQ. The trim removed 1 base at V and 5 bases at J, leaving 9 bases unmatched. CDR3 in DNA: TGCGCCAGCAGCTTGAATCTAGCGGGAGGAAAGGTAGATACGCAGTATTTT. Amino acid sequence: CASSLNLAGGKVDTQYF.

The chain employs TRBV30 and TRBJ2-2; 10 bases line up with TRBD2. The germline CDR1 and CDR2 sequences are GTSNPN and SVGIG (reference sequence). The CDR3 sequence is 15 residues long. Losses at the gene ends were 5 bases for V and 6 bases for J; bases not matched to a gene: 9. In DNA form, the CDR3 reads TGTGCCTGGTTGCTAGCGGGAGTTTGGGCCGGGGAGCTGTTTTTT. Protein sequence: CAWLLAGVWAGELFF.

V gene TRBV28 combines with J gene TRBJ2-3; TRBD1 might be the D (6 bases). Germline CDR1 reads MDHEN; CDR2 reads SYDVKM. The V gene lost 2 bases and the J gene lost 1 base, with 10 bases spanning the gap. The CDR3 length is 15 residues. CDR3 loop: CASSLGQGRTDTQYF. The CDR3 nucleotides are TGTGCCAGCAGTTTAGGGCAGGGGCGCACAGATACGCAGTATTTT.

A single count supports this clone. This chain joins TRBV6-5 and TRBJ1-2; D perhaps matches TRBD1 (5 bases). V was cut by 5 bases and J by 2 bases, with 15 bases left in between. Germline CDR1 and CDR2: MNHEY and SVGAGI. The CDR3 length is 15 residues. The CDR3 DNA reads TGTGCCAGCAGTCCGACAGCTACAAAGAACTATGGCTACACCTTC. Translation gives CASSPTATKNYGYTF.

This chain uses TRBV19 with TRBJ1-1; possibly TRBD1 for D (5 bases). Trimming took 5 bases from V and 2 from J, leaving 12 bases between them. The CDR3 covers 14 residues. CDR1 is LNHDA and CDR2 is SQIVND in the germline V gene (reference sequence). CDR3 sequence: CASSPGLLNTEAFF. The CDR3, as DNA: TGTGCCAGTAGTCCGGGACTGCTAAACACTGAAGCTTTCTTT.

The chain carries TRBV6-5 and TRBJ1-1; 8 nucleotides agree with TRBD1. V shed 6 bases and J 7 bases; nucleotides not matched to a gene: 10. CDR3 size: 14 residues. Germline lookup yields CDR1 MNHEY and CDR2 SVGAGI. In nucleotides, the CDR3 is TGTGCCAGCAGCTGGACAGGGAACGCTCATGAAGCTTTCTTT. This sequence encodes CASSWTGNAHEAFF.

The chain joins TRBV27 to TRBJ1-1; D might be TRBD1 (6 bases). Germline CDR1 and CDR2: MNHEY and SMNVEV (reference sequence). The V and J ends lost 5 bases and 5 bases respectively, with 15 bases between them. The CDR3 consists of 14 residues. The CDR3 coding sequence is TGTGCCAGCAGTAGTACAGGGAATTGGACTGAAGCTTTCTTT. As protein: CASSSTGNWTEAFF.

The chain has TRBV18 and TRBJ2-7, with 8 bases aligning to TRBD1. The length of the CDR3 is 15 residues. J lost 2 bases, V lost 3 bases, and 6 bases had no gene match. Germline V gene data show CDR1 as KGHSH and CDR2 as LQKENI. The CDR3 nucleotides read TGTGCCAGCTCACCGAAGACAGGGGTGCCCTACGAGCAGTACTTC. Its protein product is CASSPKTGVPYEQYF.

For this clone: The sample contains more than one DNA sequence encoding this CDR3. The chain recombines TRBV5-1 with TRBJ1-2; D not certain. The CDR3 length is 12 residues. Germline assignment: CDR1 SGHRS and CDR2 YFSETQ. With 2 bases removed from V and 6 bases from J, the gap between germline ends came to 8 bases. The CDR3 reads CASSFSGDGYTF. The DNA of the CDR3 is TGCGCCAGCAGCTTTTCCGGGGATGGCTACACCTTC.

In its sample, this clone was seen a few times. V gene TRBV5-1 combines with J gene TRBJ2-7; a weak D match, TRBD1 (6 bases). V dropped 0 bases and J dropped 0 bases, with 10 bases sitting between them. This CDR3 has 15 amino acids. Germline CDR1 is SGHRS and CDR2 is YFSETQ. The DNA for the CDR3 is TGCGCCAGCAGCTTGGAAGGGGGAAGCTCCTACGAGCAGTACTTC. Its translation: CASSLEGGSSYEQYF.

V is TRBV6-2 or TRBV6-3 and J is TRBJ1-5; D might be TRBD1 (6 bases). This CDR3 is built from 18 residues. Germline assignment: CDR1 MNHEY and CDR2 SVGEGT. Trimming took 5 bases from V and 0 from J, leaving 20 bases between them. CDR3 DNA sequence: TGTGCCAGCAGTCCCTACAGGGTCGGGGATAATAGCAATCAGCCCCAGCATTTT. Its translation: CASSPYRVGDNSNQPQHF.

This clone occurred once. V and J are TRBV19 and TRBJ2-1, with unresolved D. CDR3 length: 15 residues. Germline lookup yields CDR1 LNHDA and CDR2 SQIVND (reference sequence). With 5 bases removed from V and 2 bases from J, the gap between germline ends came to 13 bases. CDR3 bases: TGTGCCAGTAGTGAGAGCGTATTCGCCTACAATGAGCAGTTCTTC. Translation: CASSESVFAYNEQFF.

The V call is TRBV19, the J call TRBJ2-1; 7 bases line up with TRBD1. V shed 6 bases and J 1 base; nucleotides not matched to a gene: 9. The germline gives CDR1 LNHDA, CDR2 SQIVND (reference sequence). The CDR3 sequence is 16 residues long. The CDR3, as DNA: TGTGCCAGTAGATACAGGGGTCCAGGGTCCTACAATGAGCAGTTCTTC. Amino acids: CASRYRGPGSYNEQFF.

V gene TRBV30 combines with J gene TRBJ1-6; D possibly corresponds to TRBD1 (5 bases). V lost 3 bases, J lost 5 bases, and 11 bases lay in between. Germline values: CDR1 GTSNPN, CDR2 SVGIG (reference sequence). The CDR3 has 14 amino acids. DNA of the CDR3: TGTGCCTGGAGATTAGGGACTGATAATTCACCCCTCCACTTT. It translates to CAWRLGTDNSPLHF.